This T cell receptor beta chain was obtained from a study of technical replicates of blood from a few donors. TCRdb's table, derived via immunoSEQ multiplex PCR, lists solely in-frame clones and lacks some. The table has about 56,000 clones, roughly 95% seen once. This CDR3 is 16 amino acids long. Trimming removed 2 bases from V and 9 bases from J, with 20 bases in between. Germline V gives CDR1 MNHEY, CDR2 SVGAGI. The rearrangement joins TRBV6-5 to TRBJ2-1, with D perhaps TRBD2 (6 bases). The sequenced material came from PBMCs. The clonotype was recovered from a human donor in good health. Some clones in this sample may be carry-over from other donors' samples. CDR3 in amino acids: CASSYGSPRGTLEQFF. The CDR3 nucleotides read TGTGCCAGCAGTTACGGTTCCCCCCGCGGGACCCTTGAGCAGTTCTTC.